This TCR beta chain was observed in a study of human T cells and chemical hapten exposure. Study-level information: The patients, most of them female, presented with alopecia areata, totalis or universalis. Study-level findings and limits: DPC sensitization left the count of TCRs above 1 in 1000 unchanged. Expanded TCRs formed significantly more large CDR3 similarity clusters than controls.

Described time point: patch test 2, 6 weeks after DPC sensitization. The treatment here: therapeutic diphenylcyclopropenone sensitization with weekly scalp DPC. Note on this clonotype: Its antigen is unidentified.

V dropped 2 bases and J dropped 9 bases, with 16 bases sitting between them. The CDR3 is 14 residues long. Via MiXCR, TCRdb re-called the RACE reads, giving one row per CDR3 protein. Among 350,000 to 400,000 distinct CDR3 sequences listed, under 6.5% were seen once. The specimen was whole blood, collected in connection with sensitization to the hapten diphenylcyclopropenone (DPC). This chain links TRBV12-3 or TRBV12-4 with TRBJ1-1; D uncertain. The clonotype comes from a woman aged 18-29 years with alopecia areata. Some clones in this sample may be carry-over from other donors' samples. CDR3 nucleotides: TGTGCCAGCAGTTTAAGCGTCTACAGCGATCAAGCTTTCTTT. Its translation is CASSLSVYSDQAFF.